Listed below are T cell receptor beta chains from one sample, sequenced in a study of T cell responses to AZD1222 COVID-19 vaccine. The data were produced by immunoSEQ multiplex PCR, yet TCRdb's version contains in-frame clones alone and is incomplete. Of 150,000 to 200,000 clones in the sample, 85% to 90% were seen once. Sequenced here: peripheral blood, sampled 28 days after the second AZD1222 dose. These receptors originate from an adult who received the AZD1222 COVID-19 vaccine. The CDR3 runs from the conserved cysteine through the conserved F or W. A D gene is named only where the DNA matches it firmly. Clone size is given for some rows only: seen once, a few or many times, or a class if the clone is expanded.

cdr3_aa cdr3_nt clone_size v_call d_call j_call
CASSYTGQGQNEKLFF TGTGCCAGCAGTTACACTGGACAGGGCCAGAATGAAAAACTGTTTTTT NA TRBV6-5 TRBD1 TRBJ1-4
CASSYRDRSYEQYF TGTGCCAGCAGCTACCGGGACAGGAGCTACGAGCAGTACTTC NA TRBV4-2 TRBD1 TRBJ2-7
CASSHSMNTEAFF TGTGCCAGCTCCCACAGCATGAACACTGAAGCTTTCTTT NA TRBV18 NA TRBJ1-1
CASSRGTGMDSPLHF TGTGCCAGCAGCCGAGGGACAGGGATGGATTCACCCCTCCACTTT NA TRBV6-6 TRBD1 TRBJ1-6
CATSRTLTTNEKLFF TGTGCCACCAGCCGGACACTTACAACTAATGAAAAACTGTTTTTT once TRBV15 NA TRBJ1-4
CASSHGQPNYGYTF TGTGCCAGCAGCCATGGACAGCCCAACTATGGCTACACCTTC few TRBV5-4 NA TRBJ1-2
CATGQSYEQYF TGTGCCACCGGACAGTCCTACGAGCAGTACTTC NA TRBV19 NA TRBJ2-7
CASSLGPGGRNTEAFF TGTGCCAGCAGCTTAGGACCAGGGGGCCGGAACACTGAAGCTTTCTTT NA TRBV7-6 TRBD1 TRBJ1-1
CASSPGAGPYEQYF TGTGCCAGCAGCCCGGGGGCAGGACCCTACGAGCAGTACTTC NA TRBV7-2 NA TRBJ2-7
CASSETASGGSTQYF TGTGCCAGCAGTGAAACTGCTAGCGGGGGAAGTACGCAGTATTTT NA TRBV2 TRBD2 TRBJ2-3
CSASDFRGGYEQYF TGCAGTGCTAGTGACTTTAGAGGGGGATACGAGCAGTACTTC NA TRBV20-1 NA TRBJ2-7
CASSTQVRTEAFF TGTGCCAGTAGTACGCAGGTTCGGACTGAAGCTTTCTTT NA TRBV19 NA TRBJ1-1
CASSFSGTLTGELFF TGTGCCAGCAGTTTTAGTGGGACACTCACCGGGGAGCTGTTTTTT NA TRBV27 NA TRBJ2-2
CASSLTGDYGYTF TGTGCCAGCAGTCTGACAGGGGACTATGGCTACACCTTC NA TRBV6-5 TRBD1 TRBJ1-2
CASSEGGTVYGYTF TGTGCCAGCAGCGAAGGGGGGACAGTATATGGCTACACCTTC NA TRBV2 TRBD1 TRBJ1-2
CASSLAVGQGDSPLHF TGCGCCAGCAGCTTGGCCGTAGGACAGGGGGACTCACCCCTCCACTTT NA TRBV5-1 TRBD1 TRBJ1-6
CASSFGTGYEQYF TGCGCCAGCAGCTTCGGGACCGGGTACGAGCAGTACTTC once TRBV5-1 NA TRBJ2-7
CASSLEGGLNTGAFF TGTGCCAGCAGCTTAGAAGGGGGACTGAACACTGGAGCTTTCTTT NA TRBV7-9 NA TRBJ1-1
CASRAVTGWGNIQYF TGTGCCAGCAGGGCTGTGACAGGGTGGGGAAACATTCAGTACTTC NA TRBV6-5 TRBD1 TRBJ2-4
CASTPGGETQYF TGTGCCTCTACCCCCGGGGGCGAGACCCAGTACTTC NA TRBV30 NA TRBJ2-5
CASSIGGAEETQYF TGTGCCAGTAGTATAGGGGGGGCCGAGGAGACCCAGTACTTC NA TRBV19 NA TRBJ2-5
CASSNVRDEKLFF TGTGCCAGCAGCAATGTGAGGGATGAAAAACTGTTTTTT once TRBV11-2 NA TRBJ1-4
CASSEYNEQFF TGTGCCAGCAGCGAATACAATGAGCAGTTCTTC NA TRBV7-9 NA TRBJ2-1
CASSVELAGGNEQFF TGTGCCAGCAGCGTAGAATTAGCGGGGGGTAATGAGCAGTTCTTC NA TRBV9 TRBD2 TRBJ2-1
CASSSGQGNTEAFF TGCGCCAGCAGCTCGGGACAGGGGAACACTGAAGCTTTCTTT NA TRBV5-1 TRBD1 TRBJ1-1
CASSYSRGTEAFF TGTGCCAGCAGTTACTCGAGAGGTACTGAAGCTTTCTTT NA TRBV6-2/TRBV6-3 NA TRBJ1-1
CASRAQTGTYNSPLHF TGTGCCAGCAGAGCACAGACAGGGACATATAATTCACCCCTCCACTTT NA TRBV28 TRBD1 TRBJ1-6
CASSPDGATDGEQYF TGTGCCAGCAGCCCCGATGGGGCTACCGACGGCGAGCAGTACTTC NA TRBV7-2 NA TRBJ2-7